These T cell receptor beta chains were read from a single sample in a study of cytomegalovirus exposure and HLA in healthy donors. Only in-frame clones appear in the TCRdb table, and some are missing; sequencing was by immunoSEQ multiplex PCR. Of around 220,000 clones listed, about 86% are singletons. The source material was PBMCs. The receptors derive from a woman between 18 and 29 years old in good health and CMV-seronegative. Each CDR3 is given with its conserved first and last residue. The order of the fields is V gene, clone size, J gene, D gene, CDR3 protein, CDR3 DNA. D genes are given only for firm matches. Clone size is shown for a subset of rows, as once, few, many or a class of expanded clone.

v_call: TRBV5-1; clone_size: .; j_call: TRBJ1-3; d_call: .; cdr3_aa: CAIWKLLQVSGNTIYF; cdr3_nt: TGCGCCATTTGGAAGCTCCTCCAGGTCTCTGGAAACACCATATATTTT
v_call: TRBV7-9; clone_size: few; j_call: TRBJ1-2; d_call: .; cdr3_aa: CASSRGNFLGYTF; cdr3_nt: TGTGCCAGCAGCCGGGGAAACTTTCTCGGCTACACCTTC
v_call: TRBV1; clone_size: .; j_call: TRBJ2-1; d_call: .; cdr3_aa: CTSSQDLSLPGSSYNEQFF; cdr3_nt: TGCACCAGCAGCCAAGATCTTAGTCTTCCGGGGAGCTCCTACAATGAGCAGTTCTTC
v_call: TRBV6-5; clone_size: .; j_call: TRBJ1-1; d_call: TRBD1; cdr3_aa: CASSYSQGAENTEAFF; cdr3_nt: TGTGCCAGCAGTTACTCGCAGGGGGCCGAAAACACTGAAGCTTTCTTT
v_call: TRBV27; clone_size: .; j_call: TRBJ2-1; d_call: TRBD2; cdr3_aa: CASSHIAGGYNEQFF; cdr3_nt: TGTGCCAGCAGTCACATAGCGGGAGGGTACAATGAGCAGTTCTTC
v_call: TRBV5-1; clone_size: .; j_call: TRBJ2-2; d_call: .; cdr3_aa: CASSPQPLTGNTGELFF; cdr3_nt: TGCGCCAGCAGCCCACAGCCCCTGACAGGCAACACCGGGGAGCTGTTTTTT
v_call: TRBV5-1; clone_size: .; j_call: TRBJ2-3; d_call: TRBD1; cdr3_aa: CASSLDGQGTDTQYF; cdr3_nt: TGCGCCAGCAGCTTGGATGGACAGGGCACAGATACGCAGTATTTT
v_call: TRBV28; clone_size: .; j_call: TRBJ1-1; d_call: TRBD1; cdr3_aa: CASSAAPGQANTEAFF; cdr3_nt: TGTGCCAGCAGCGCGGCCCCGGGACAGGCAAACACTGAAGCTTTCTTT
v_call: TRBV6-1; clone_size: .; j_call: TRBJ1-3; d_call: TRBD1; cdr3_aa: CASSEASGTATIYF; cdr3_nt: TGTGCCAGCAGTGAAGCCTCCGGGACAGCGACCATATATTTT
v_call: TRBV5-1; clone_size: .; j_call: TRBJ1-1; d_call: TRBD1; cdr3_aa: CASSLGGQGNTEAFF; cdr3_nt: TGCGCCAGCAGCTTGGGGGGACAGGGGAACACTGAAGCTTTCTTT
v_call: TRBV30; clone_size: .; j_call: TRBJ1-5; d_call: .; cdr3_aa: CAWRGGLYSNQPQHF; cdr3_nt: TGTGCCTGGAGGGGGGGGCTCTATAGCAATCAGCCCCAGCATTTT
v_call: TRBV28; clone_size: once; j_call: TRBJ2-7; d_call: .; cdr3_aa: CASSSGLSKYEQYF; cdr3_nt: TGTGCCAGCAGTTCGGGACTCTCTAAATACGAGCAGTACTTC
v_call: TRBV4-2; clone_size: few; j_call: TRBJ2-2; d_call: TRBD2; cdr3_aa: CASSQDPSGESGELFF; cdr3_nt: TGTGCCAGCAGCCAAGATCCTAGCGGGGAGTCCGGGGAGCTGTTTTTT
v_call: TRBV4-2; clone_size: .; j_call: TRBJ1-2; d_call: .; cdr3_aa: CASRESEEAPGYGYTF; cdr3_nt: TGTGCCAGCAGGGAAAGCGAAGAGGCGCCGGGGTATGGCTACACCTTC
v_call: TRBV6-1; clone_size: .; j_call: TRBJ2-7; d_call: TRBD2; cdr3_aa: CASSEAGDGLAGFSYEQYF; cdr3_nt: TGTGCCAGCAGTGAAGCCGGTGATGGACTAGCGGGGTTTTCCTACGAGCAGTACTTC
v_call: TRBV9; clone_size: .; j_call: TRBJ2-7; d_call: .; cdr3_aa: CASSVSPGPHYEQYF; cdr3_nt: TGTGCCAGCAGCGTAAGCCCGGGTCCCCATTACGAGCAGTACTTC
v_call: TRBV5-4; clone_size: .; j_call: TRBJ2-3; d_call: .; cdr3_aa: CASSWDPGGTDTQYF; cdr3_nt: TGTGCCAGCAGCTGGGACCCGGGAGGCACAGATACGCAGTATTTT
v_call: TRBV5-6; clone_size: .; j_call: TRBJ1-5; d_call: .; cdr3_aa: CASSLGRRAQPQHF; cdr3_nt: TGTGCCAGCAGCTTGGGGAGGCGAGCTCAGCCCCAGCATTTT
v_call: TRBV7-2; clone_size: few; j_call: TRBJ1-2; d_call: TRBD1; cdr3_aa: CASSLFQGAIGYTF; cdr3_nt: TGTGCCAGCAGCTTATTCCAGGGGGCTATCGGCTACACCTTC
v_call: TRBV6-1; clone_size: .; j_call: TRBJ1-5; d_call: .; cdr3_aa: CASSVQYNQPQHF; cdr3_nt: TGTGCCAGCAGTGTGCAGTACAATCAGCCCCAGCATTTT
v_call: TRBV6-5; clone_size: .; j_call: TRBJ2-7; d_call: TRBD1; cdr3_aa: CASSYSTGQINEQYF; cdr3_nt: TGTGCCAGCAGTTACTCGACGGGACAGATCAACGAGCAGTACTTC
v_call: TRBV5-1; clone_size: .; j_call: TRBJ1-4; d_call: .; cdr3_aa: CASSWGDGNEKLFF; cdr3_nt: TGCGCCAGCAGCTGGGGGGACGGTAATGAAAAACTGTTTTTT
v_call: TRBV27; clone_size: .; j_call: TRBJ1-1; d_call: .; cdr3_aa: CASSSLTGHEAFF; cdr3_nt: TGTGCCAGCAGTTCGCTTACGGGTCATGAAGCTTTCTTT
v_call: TRBV18; clone_size: few; j_call: TRBJ1-2; d_call: .; cdr3_aa: CASSPGLGYTF; cdr3_nt: TGTGCCAGCTCACCCGGACTTGGCTACACCTTC
v_call: TRBV6-1; clone_size: .; j_call: TRBJ1-4; d_call: TRBD1; cdr3_aa: CASFDRTGNEKLFF; cdr3_nt: TGTGCCAGCTTCGATCGGACAGGGAATGAAAAACTGTTTTTT
v_call: TRBV28; clone_size: .; j_call: TRBJ2-7; d_call: .; cdr3_aa: CASRIQGYEQYF; cdr3_nt: TGTGCCAGCAGGATACAGGGCTACGAGCAGTACTTC
v_call: TRBV7-9; clone_size: .; j_call: TRBJ1-2; d_call: TRBD1; cdr3_aa: CASSLQGAGGYTF; cdr3_nt: TGTGCCAGCAGCCTACAGGGGGCGGGGGGCTACACCTTC
v_call: TRBV2; clone_size: .; j_call: TRBJ2-1; d_call: TRBD2; cdr3_aa: CAGQREGLNNEQFF; cdr3_nt: TGTGCCGGGCAGCGGGAGGGCCTTAATAATGAGCAGTTCTTC
v_call: TRBV28; clone_size: .; j_call: TRBJ2-7; d_call: .; cdr3_aa: CASSSHGRGRESEQYF; cdr3_nt: TGTGCCAGCAGTTCCCACGGGCGGGGAAGGGAATCCGAGCAGTACTTC
v_call: TRBV14; clone_size: .; j_call: TRBJ1-5; d_call: .; cdr3_aa: CASSQVDCNQPQHF; cdr3_nt: TGTGCCAGCAGCCAAGTCGACTGCAATCAGCCCCAGCATTTT
v_call: TRBV5-6; clone_size: .; j_call: TRBJ2-5; d_call: .; cdr3_aa: CASSAQVETQYF; cdr3_nt: TGTGCCAGCAGCGCGCAAGTCGAGACCCAGTACTTC
v_call: TRBV7-6; clone_size: .; j_call: TRBJ2-1; d_call: TRBD2; cdr3_aa: CASSLGTSGRGEQFF; cdr3_nt: TGTGCCAGCAGCTTGGGGACTAGCGGGAGGGGCGAGCAGTTCTTC
v_call: TRBV1; clone_size: .; j_call: TRBJ2-5; d_call: .; cdr3_aa: CTSSQPSVRAQYF; cdr3_nt: TGCACCAGCAGCCAACCCAGCGTGAGGGCCCAGTACTTC